The 24 T cell receptor beta chains below come from one sample, sequenced in a study of OX40 agonist ivuxolimab in advanced cancers. TCRdb keeps only in-frame clones here, not all; method: immunoSEQ multiplex PCR. This sample carries about 46,000 clones, around 90% of them seen once, and the ten largest clones take about 56%. Sequenced material: CD4+ or CD8+ T cells sorted from blood, taken in a trial of the OX40 agonist ivuxolimab. Receptors were obtained from an adult with an advanced solid tumor such as melanoma, head and neck, liver or kidney cancer.

The DNA for the CDR3 is TGTGCCAGCAGCGCCGGGACAGGGGCCTACAATGAGCAGTTCTTC. The encoded protein is CASSAGTGAYNEQFF. The chain joins TRBV7-3 to TRBJ2-1; 10 bases line up with TRBD1. V lost 5 bases to trimming and J lost 2 bases; unmatched junction nucleotides: 3. This CDR3 spans 15 amino acids. Looked up from germline, CDR1 is SGHTA and CDR2 is FQGTGA.

This chain uses TRBV1 with TRBJ2-7. TRBV1 is a listed pseudogene. The CDR3 is made up of 16 amino acids. Written as DNA, the CDR3 is TGCACCAGCAGCCAACCGGGACCATTGAGCTCCTACGAGCAGTACTTC. It encodes CTSSQPGPLSSYEQYF.

The chain links TRBV6-5 to TRBJ1-5; D gene ambiguous. The V gene lost 2 bases and the J gene lost 1 base, with 6 bases spanning the gap. Per the germline V gene, CDR1 is MNHEY and CDR2 is SVGAGI. This CDR3 spans 14 amino acids. This CDR3 reads CASSYDRSNQPQHF. The CDR3 DNA sequence: TGTGCCAGCAGTTACGATAGAAGCAATCAGCCCCAGCATTTT.

In its sample, this clone was seen once. The genes are TRBV9 and TRBJ1-2; weak D call: TRBD1 (6 bases). The V end was cut by 3 bases, the J end by 4 bases, with 16 bases between. This CDR3 comprises 15 residues. Germline V gene lookup returns CDR1 SGDLS and CDR2 YYNGEE. For the CDR3, the DNA is TGTGCCAGCAGCGCCCGCCCGGACAGCATCTATGGCTACACCTTC. It yields the protein CASSARPDSIYGYTF. Using reference TRBV9 and TRBJ1-2 for the parts outside the CDR3, the full variable domain is DSGVTQTPKHLITATGQRVTLRCSPRSGDLSVYWYQQSLDQGLQFLIQYYNGEERAKGNILERFSAQQFPDLHSELNLSSLELGDSALYFCASSARPDSIYGYTFGSGTRLTVV.

The chain couples TRBV18 to TRBJ1-2; tentative D call: TRBD1 (6 bases). Trimming left V 5 bases short and J 0 bases short, with 16 bases between. The germline V gene encodes CDR1 KGHSH and CDR2 LQKENI. This CDR3 is 16 amino acids long. The CDR3 reads CASSDQTGSPNYGYTF. The CDR3 region has the DNA TGTGCCAGCTCAGACCAAACAGGGTCTCCTAACTATGGCTACACCTTC.

This clone was seen only once. The genes are TRBV19 and TRBJ2-5; 9 bases are shared with TRBD2. The junction had 14 bases not matched to a gene; V was cut back by 1 base and J by 5 bases. This CDR3 contains 18 residues. Germline V gives CDR1 LNHDA, CDR2 SQIVND (reference sequence). The CDR3 here is CASSIGASGTTFSETQYF. CDR3 sequence (DNA): TGTGCCAGTAGTATAGGGGCTAGCGGGACCACATTTTCCGAGACCCAGTACTTC.

The chain couples TRBV9 to TRBJ2-3; 8 bases match TRBD2. The ends lost 2 bases at V and 6 bases at J; junction bases unmatched: 5. The CDR3 consists of 14 residues. Germline loops: CDR1 SGDLS, CDR2 YYNGEE. CDR3 protein: CASSVHGGADTQYF. CDR3 in DNA: TGTGCCAGCAGCGTTCACGGGGGGGCCGATACGCAGTATTTT.

This chain links TRBV5-6 with TRBJ2-3; 12 bases agree with TRBD2. J gave up 2 bases and V 4 bases, and 5 bases lay outside the gene matches. Germline V CDR1 and CDR2: SGHDT, YYEEEE. The CDR3 loop spans 16 amino acids. This CDR3 reads CASSPTSGGPTDTQYF. The CDR3 DNA follows: TGTGCCAGCAGCCCGACTAGCGGGGGTCCCACAGATACGCAGTATTTT.

The V and J genes are TRBV18 and TRBJ2-2; TRBD2 agrees at 9 bases. V was clipped by 0 bases and J by 5 bases; unmatched bases: 4. Germline V gives CDR1 KGHSH, CDR2 LQKENI. The CDR3 length is 16 residues. The CDR3 loop reads CASSPPAGGRTGELFF. CDR3 nucleotides: TGTGCCAGCTCACCACCCGCGGGAGGGAGGACCGGGGAGCTGTTTTTT.

V gene TRBV12-5 combines with J gene TRBJ2-1; 7 positions match TRBD1. The CDR3 is 15 residues long. V trimming: 8 bases; J trimming: 2 bases; junction bases outside the gene matches: 9. CDR1 LGHNT and CDR2 FRNRAP come from the germline V gene. The CDR3: CASQFGDSTYNEQFF. CDR3 coding DNA: TGTGCTAGTCAATTTGGGGACAGTACCTACAATGAGCAGTTCTTC.

The rearrangement links TRBV5-6 to TRBJ2-1; D not resolved. The CDR3 length is 13 residues. Trimming cost V 4 bases and J 9 bases, with 14 bases left between them. Germline V CDR1 and CDR2: SGHDT, YYEEEE. CDR3 region: CASSPGRAGEQFF. The CDR3 DNA reads TGTGCCAGCAGCCCTGGTAGGGCAGGTGAGCAGTTCTTC.

This clone is a singleton in its sample. The chain recombines TRBV30 with TRBJ1-4; 7 nucleotides align to TRBD1. V trimming: 2 bases; J trimming: 3 bases; junction bases outside the gene matches: 3. Per germline, CDR1 GTSNPN and CDR2 SVGIG (reference sequence). This CDR3 contains 14 residues. CDR3 coding DNA: TGTGCCTGGAGTCAGACAGGGTCTAATGAAAAACTGTTTTTT. Residues: CAWSQTGSNEKLFF.

The chain recombines TRBV7-9 with TRBJ1-1; D ambiguous. CDR1 is SEHNR and CDR2 is FQNEAQ in the germline V gene (reference sequence). There are 12 residues in the CDR3. Trimming removed 5 bases from V and 4 bases from J, with 8 bases in between. The CDR3 protein is CASSPQSTEAFF. DNA for the CDR3: TGTGCCAGCAGCCCCCAGAGCACTGAAGCTTTCTTT.

The genes are TRBV7-9 and TRBJ2-1; 7 bases map to TRBD2. Germline V gene lookup returns CDR1 SEHNR and CDR2 FQNEAQ (reference sequence). The CDR3 runs to 16 residues. Trimming removed 1 base from V and 7 bases from J; junction bases left unmatched: 10. CDR3 nucleotides: TGTGCCAGCAGCTTAGTTGTGGCTAGCGGAAAAAATGAGCAGTTCTTC. This sequence encodes CASSLVVASGKNEQFF.

The chain recombines TRBV7-2 with TRBJ2-1; D unclear. Germline V lookup: CDR1 SGHTA, CDR2 FQGNSA. This CDR3 has 14 amino acids. Trimming stripped 4 bases from V and 5 bases from J, with 12 bases between. CDR3 coding DNA: TGTGCCAGCAGCTCTTACCTGATGAACAATGAGCAGTTCTTC. It codes for CASSSYLMNNEQFF.

This clone was seen once. The chain couples TRBV5-4 to TRBJ2-1; no reliable D call. Trimming shortened V by 2 bases and J by 3 bases, and 0 bases separated the two germline ends. Germline CDR1 SGHNT, CDR2 YYREEE (reference sequence). CDR3 size: 11 residues. CDR3 nucleotides: TGTGCCAGCAGCTTCTACAATGAGCAGTTCTTC. This gives the protein CASSFYNEQFF. Looking up the rest from reference TRBV5-4 and TRBJ2-1 gives the full variable domain: ETGVTQSPTHLIKTRGQQVTLRCSSQSGHNTVSWYQQALGQGPQFIFQYYREEENGRGNFPPRFSGLQFPNYSSELNVNALELDDSALYLCASSFYNEQFFGPGTRLTVL.

V gene TRBV7-9 combines with J gene TRBJ2-7; D remains unclear. V dropped 1 base and J dropped 3 bases, with 1 base sitting between them. Germline CDR1 and CDR2: SEHNR and FQNEAQ (reference sequence). The CDR3 runs to 11 residues. CDR3 bases: TGTGCCAGCAGCTTAGACTACGAGCAGTACTTC. It specifies CASSLDYEQYF.

The V call is TRBV29-1, the J call TRBJ2-1; D could derive from TRBD1 or TRBD2 (5 bases each). Deletions cut 7 bases from V and 2 bases from J, with 9 bases between. The CDR3 spans 12 residues. Germline CDR1 and CDR2: SQVTM and ANQGSEA. The CDR3 DNA is TGCAGCGGGGACGGGCCCTACAATGAGCAGTTCTTC. This codes for CSGDGPYNEQFF.

V is TRBV7-2 and J is TRBJ2-3, with 9 bases lining up with TRBD2. Germline V gene lookup returns CDR1 SGHTA and CDR2 FQGNSA. V was clipped by 6 bases and J by 4 bases; unmatched bases: 20. The CDR3 runs 19 residues. The chain's CDR3 is CASSKGARGGPIEADTQYF. Here the CDR3 DNA reads TGTGCCAGCAGTAAAGGGGCGCGGGGGGGGCCGATCGAGGCAGATACGCAGTATTTT. The variable domain in full, with the rest retrieved from reference TRBV7-2 and TRBJ2-3, is GAGVSQSPSNKVTEKGKDVELRCDPISGHTALYWYRQSLGQGLEFLIYFQGNSAPDKSGLPSDRFSAERTGGSVSTLTIQRTQQEDSAVYLCASSKGARGGPIEADTQYFGPGTRLTVL.

CDR3 bases: TGTGCCAGCAGCCCCTCCGACAGGGATGGCTACACCTTC. Amino acids: CASSPSDRDGYTF. The rearrangement uses TRBV7-9 and TRBJ1-2; 7 bases match TRBD1. CDR1 is SEHNR, CDR2 FQNEAQ, per germline (reference sequence). After removal of 5 bases from V and 6 bases from J, the junction contained 6 bases not matched to a gene. The CDR3 contains 13 residues.

The chain carries TRBV2 and TRBJ2-4, with 7 bases identical to TRBD1. There are 15 residues in the CDR3. The ends lost 4 bases at V and 5 bases at J; junction bases unmatched: 8. CDR1 SNHLY and CDR2 FYNNEI come from the germline V gene. Written as DNA, the CDR3 is TGTGCCAGCAGTGGGGGCAGGGGGATGGAAAACATTCAGTACTTC. As protein: CASSGGRGMENIQYF.

This sequence joins TRBV5-1 and TRBJ2-2, with 7 bases aligning to TRBD1. This CDR3 has 14 amino acids. CDR1 is SGHRS and CDR2 is YFSETQ in the germline V gene. V gave up 3 bases and J gave up 3 bases; unmatched junction bases: 2. The CDR3 loop is CASSSGQHTGELFF. The CDR3 bases are TGCGCCAGCAGCTCGGGACAGCACACCGGGGAGCTGTTTTTT. Looking up the rest from reference TRBV5-1 and TRBJ2-2 gives the full variable domain: KAGVTQTPRYLIKTRGQQVTLSCSPISGHRSVSWYQQTPGQGLQFLFEYFSETQRNKGNFPGRFSGRQFSNSRSEMNVSTLELGDSALYLCASSSGQHTGELFFGEGSRLTVL.

The rearrangement links TRBV14 to TRBJ1-1; D gene uncertain. The V end was cut by 0 bases, the J end by 1 base, with 15 bases between. The CDR3 length is 17 residues. Germline CDR1 and CDR2: SGHDN and FVKESK. The CDR3 DNA sequence: TGTGCCAGCAGCCAAGAAATGTCTTGTCTCTGGAACACTGAAGCTTTCTTT. Translated: CASSQEMSCLWNTEAFF.

The J gene is TRBJ2-3, the V gene TRBV7-3; either TRBD1 or TRBD2 may supply D (5 bases each). V lost 4 bases and J lost 1, with 15 bases in between. Germline CDR1 and CDR2: SGHTA and FQGTGA. The CDR3 extends over 16 amino acids. The CDR3 DNA is TGTGCCAGCAGCTACCTGGGGGAGCCTGGCACAGATACGCAGTATTTT. It yields the protein CASSYLGEPGTDTQYF.